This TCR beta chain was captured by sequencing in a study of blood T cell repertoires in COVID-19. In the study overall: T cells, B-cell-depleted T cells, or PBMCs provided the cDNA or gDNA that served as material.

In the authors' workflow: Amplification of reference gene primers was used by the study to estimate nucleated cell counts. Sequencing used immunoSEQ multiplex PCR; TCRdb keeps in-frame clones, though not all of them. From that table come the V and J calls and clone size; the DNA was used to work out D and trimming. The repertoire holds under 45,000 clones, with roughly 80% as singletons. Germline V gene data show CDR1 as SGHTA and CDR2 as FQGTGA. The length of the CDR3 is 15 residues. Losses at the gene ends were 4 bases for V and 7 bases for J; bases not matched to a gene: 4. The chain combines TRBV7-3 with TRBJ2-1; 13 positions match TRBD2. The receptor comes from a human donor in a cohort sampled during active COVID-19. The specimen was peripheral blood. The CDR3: CASSSGLAGWNEQFF. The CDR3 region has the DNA TGTGCCAGCAGCTCGGGACTAGCGGGGTGGAATGAGCAGTTCTTC.